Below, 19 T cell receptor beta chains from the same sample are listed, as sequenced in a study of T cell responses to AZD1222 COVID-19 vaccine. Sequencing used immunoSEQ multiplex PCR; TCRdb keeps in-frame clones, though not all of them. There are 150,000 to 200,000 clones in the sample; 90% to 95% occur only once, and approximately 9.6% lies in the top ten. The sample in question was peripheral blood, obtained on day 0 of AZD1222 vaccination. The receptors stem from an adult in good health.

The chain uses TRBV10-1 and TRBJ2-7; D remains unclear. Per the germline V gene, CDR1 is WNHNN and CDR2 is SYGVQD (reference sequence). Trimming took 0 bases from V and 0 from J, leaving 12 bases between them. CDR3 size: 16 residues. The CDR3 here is CASSESGPGASYEQYF. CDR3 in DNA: TGCGCCAGCAGTGAGTCTGGCCCCGGTGCCTCCTACGAGCAGTACTTC.

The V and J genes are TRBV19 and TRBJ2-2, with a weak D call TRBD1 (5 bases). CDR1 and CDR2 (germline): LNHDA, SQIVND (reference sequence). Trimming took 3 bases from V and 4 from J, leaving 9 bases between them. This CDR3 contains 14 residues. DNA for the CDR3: TGTGCCAGTAGTATTGACAGAGGCACCGGGGAGCTGTTTTTT. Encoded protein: CASSIDRGTGELFF.

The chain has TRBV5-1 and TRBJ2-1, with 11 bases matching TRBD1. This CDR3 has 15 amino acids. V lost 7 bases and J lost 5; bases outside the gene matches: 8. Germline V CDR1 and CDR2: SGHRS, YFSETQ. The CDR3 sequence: CASSFGQGADNEQFF. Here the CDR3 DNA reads TGCGCCAGCTCCTTTGGACAGGGGGCAGACAATGAGCAGTTCTTC. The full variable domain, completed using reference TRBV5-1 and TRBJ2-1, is KAGVTQTPRYLIKTRGQQVTLSCSPISGHRSVSWYQQTPGQGLQFLFEYFSETQRNKGNFPGRFSGRQFSNSRSEMNVSTLELGDSALYLCASSFGQGADNEQFFGPGTRLTVL.

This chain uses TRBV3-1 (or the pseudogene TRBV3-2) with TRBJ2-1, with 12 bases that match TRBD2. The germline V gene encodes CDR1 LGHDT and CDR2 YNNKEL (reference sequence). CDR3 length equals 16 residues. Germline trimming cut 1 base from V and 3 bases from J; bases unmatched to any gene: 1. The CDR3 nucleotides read TGTGCCAGCAGCCAAGGGACTAGCGGGAACTACAATGAGCAGTTCTTC. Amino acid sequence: CASSQGTSGNYNEQFF.

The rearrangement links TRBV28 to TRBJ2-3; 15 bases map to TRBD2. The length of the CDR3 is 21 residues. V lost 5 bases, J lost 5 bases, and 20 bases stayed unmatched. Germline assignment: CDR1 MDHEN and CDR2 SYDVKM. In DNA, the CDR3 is TGTGCCAGCAGTCAAATTGCCGGGACTAGCGGGAGGCCTCCACATTTAGATACGCAGTATTTT. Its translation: CASSQIAGTSGRPPHLDTQYF.

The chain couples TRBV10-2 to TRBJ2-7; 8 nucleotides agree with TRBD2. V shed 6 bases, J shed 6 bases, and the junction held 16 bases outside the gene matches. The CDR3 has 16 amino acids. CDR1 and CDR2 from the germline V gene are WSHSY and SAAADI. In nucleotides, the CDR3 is TGCGCCAGCAGCCCCAGCGGGAGTATTAATGTAGGCGAGCAGTACTTC. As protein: CASSPSGSINVGEQYF.

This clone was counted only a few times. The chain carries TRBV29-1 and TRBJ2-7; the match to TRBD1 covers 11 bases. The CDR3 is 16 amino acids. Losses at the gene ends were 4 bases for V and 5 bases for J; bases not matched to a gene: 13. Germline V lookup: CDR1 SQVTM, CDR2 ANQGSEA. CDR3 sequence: CSVGVWLGTGGNEQYF. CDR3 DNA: TGCAGCGTTGGCGTGTGGCTTGGGACAGGGGGGAACGAGCAGTACTTC.

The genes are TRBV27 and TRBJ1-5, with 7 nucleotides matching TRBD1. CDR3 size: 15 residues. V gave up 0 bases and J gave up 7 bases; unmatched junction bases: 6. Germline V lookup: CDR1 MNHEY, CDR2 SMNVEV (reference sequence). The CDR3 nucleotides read TGTGCCAGCAGTTTATCCCGACAGGGATGGCAGCCCCAGCATTTT. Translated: CASSLSRQGWQPQHF.

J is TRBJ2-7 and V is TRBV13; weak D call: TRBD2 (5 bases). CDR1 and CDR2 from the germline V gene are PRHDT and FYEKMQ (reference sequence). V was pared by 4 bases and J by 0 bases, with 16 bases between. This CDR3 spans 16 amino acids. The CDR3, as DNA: TGTGCCAGCAGCTCGTCGGGCGGGCGCCTCTCCTACGAGCAGTACTTC. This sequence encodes CASSSSGGRLSYEQYF.

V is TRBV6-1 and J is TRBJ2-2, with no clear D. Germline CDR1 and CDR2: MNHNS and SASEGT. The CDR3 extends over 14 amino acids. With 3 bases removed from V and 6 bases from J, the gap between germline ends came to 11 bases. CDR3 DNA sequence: TGTGCCAGCAGTGAGGGCCGACCCCCCGGGGAGCTGTTTTTT. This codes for CASSEGRPPGELFF.

The CDR3 DNA sequence: TGTGCCAGTCGTGCCGGGCAGGGTATTCGGAAACTGTTTTTT. Its protein product is CASRAGQGIRKLFF. This chain joins TRBV19 and TRBJ1-4; D is possibly TRBD1 (5 bases). Germline CDR1 and CDR2: LNHDA and SQIVND (reference sequence). V lost 8 bases, J lost 11 bases, and 21 bases lay in between. The CDR3 contains 14 residues.

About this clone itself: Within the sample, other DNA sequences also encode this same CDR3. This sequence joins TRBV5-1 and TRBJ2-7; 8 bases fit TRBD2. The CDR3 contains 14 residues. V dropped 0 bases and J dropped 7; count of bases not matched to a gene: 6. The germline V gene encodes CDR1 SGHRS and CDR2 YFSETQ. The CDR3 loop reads CASSLGLAGREQYF. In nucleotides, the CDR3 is TGCGCCAGCAGCTTGGGGTTAGCGGGAAGGGAGCAGTACTTC.

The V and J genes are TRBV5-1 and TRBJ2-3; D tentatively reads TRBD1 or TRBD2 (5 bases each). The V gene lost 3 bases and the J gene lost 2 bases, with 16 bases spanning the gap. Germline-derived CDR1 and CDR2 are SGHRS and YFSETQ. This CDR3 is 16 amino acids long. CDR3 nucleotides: TGCGCCAGCAGCTCGGACGGGACGCACACCACAGATACGCAGTATTTT. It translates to CASSSDGTHTTDTQYF.

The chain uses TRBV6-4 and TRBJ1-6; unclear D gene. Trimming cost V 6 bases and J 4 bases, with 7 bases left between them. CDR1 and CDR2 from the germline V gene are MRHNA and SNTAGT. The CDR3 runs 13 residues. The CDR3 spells CASSRGYNSPLHF. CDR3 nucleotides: TGTGCCAGCAGCCGAGGGTATAATTCACCCCTCCACTTT.

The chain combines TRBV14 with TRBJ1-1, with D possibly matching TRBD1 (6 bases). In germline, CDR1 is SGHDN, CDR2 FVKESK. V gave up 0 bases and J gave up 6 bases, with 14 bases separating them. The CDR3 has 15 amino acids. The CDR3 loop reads CASSQDIGGSAEAFF. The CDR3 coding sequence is TGTGCCAGCAGCCAAGATATCGGGGGCAGCGCTGAAGCTTTCTTT.

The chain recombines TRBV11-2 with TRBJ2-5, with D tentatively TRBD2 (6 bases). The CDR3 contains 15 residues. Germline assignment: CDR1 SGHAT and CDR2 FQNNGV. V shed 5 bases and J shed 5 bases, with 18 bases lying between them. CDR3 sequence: CASSNTPDYLETQYF. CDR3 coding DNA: TGTGCCAGCAGCAACACGCCGGACTACCTCGAGACCCAGTACTTC. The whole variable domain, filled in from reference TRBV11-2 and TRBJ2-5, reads EAGVAQSPRYKIIEKRQSVAFWCNPISGHATLYWYQQILGQGPKLLIQFQNNGVVDDSQLPKDRFSAERLKGVDSTLKIQPAKLEDSAVYLCASSNTPDYLETQYFGPGTRLLVL.

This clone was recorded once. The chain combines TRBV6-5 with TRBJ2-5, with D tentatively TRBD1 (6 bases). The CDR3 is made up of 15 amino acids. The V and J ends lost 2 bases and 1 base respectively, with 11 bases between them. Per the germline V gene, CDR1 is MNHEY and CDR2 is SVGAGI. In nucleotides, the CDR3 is TGTGCCAGCAGTTACACAGCAGGGGTCCAAGAGACCCAGTACTTC. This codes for CASSYTAGVQETQYF.

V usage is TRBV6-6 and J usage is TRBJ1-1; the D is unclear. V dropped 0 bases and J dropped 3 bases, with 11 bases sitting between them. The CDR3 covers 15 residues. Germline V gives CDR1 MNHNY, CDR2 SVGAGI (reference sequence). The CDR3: CASSYSHVVDTEAFF. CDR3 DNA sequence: TGTGCCAGCAGTTACTCACATGTTGTGGACACTGAAGCTTTCTTT.

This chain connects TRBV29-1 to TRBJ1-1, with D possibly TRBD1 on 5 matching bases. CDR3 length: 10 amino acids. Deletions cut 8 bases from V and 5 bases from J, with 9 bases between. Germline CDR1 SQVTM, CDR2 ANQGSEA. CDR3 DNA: TGCAGCCATGGGGGGACTGAAGCTTTCTTT. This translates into CSHGGTEAFF. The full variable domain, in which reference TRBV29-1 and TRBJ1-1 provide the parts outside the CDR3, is SAVISQKPSRDICQRGTSLTIQCQVDSQVTMMFWYRQQPGQSLTLIATANQGSEATYESGFVIDKFPISRPNLTFSTLTVSNMSPEDSSIYLCSHGGTEAFFGQGTRLTVV.